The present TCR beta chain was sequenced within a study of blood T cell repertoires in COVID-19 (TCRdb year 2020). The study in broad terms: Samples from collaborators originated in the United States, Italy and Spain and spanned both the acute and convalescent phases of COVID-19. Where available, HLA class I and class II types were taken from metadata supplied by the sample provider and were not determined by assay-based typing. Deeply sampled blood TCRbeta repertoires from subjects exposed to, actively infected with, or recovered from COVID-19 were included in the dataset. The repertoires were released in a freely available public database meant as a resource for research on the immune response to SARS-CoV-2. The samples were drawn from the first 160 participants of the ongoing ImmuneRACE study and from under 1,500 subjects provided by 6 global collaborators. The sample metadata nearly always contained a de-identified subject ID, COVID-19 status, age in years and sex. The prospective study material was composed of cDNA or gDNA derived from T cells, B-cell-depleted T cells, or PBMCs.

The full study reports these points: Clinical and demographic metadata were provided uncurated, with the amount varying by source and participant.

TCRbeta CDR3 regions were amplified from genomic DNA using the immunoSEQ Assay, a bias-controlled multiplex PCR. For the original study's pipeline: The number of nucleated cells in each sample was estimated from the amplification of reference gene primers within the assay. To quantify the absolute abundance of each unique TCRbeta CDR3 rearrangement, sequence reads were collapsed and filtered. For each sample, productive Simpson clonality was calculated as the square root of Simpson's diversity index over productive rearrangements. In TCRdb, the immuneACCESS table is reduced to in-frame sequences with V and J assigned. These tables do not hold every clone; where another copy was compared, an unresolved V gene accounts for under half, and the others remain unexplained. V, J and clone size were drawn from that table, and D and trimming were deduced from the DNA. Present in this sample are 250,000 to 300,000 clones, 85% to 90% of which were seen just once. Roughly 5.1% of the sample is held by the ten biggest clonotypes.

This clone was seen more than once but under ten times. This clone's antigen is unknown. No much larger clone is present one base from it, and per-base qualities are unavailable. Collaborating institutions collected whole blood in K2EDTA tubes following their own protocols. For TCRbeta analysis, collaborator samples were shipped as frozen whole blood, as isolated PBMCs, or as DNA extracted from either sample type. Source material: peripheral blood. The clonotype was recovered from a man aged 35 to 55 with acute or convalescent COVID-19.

The CDR3 in this case is CASSLNPGLEASDTQYF. The DNA sequence reads TGTGCCAGCAGCTTGAACCCCGGACTAGAGGCTTCAGATACGCAGTATTTT. Recombination connected TRBV7-3 to TRBJ2-3, and 7 junctional nucleotides match TRBD2. The CDR3, from cysteine to phenylalanine, totals 17 residues. The sequence is cut down to CDR3 DNA, 51 bases in frame from base 1. Trimming accounts for 3 bases at V and 4 bases at J, while the number of junction bases matched to no gene is 13. The germline V gene sets CDR1 to SGHTA and CDR2 to FQGTGA.